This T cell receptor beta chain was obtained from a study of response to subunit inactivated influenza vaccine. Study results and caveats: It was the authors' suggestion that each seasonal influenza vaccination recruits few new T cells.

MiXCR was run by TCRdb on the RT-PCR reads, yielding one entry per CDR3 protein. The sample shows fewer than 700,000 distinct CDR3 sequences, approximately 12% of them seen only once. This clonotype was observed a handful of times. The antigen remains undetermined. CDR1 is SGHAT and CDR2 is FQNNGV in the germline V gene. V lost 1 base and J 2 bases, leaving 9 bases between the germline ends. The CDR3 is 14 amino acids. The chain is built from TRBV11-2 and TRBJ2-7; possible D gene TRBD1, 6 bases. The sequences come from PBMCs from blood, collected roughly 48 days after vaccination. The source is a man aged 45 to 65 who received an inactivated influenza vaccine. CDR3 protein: CASSLADSAYEQYF. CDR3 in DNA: TGTGCCAGCAGCTTAGCGGACAGTGCCTACGAGCAGTACTTC.